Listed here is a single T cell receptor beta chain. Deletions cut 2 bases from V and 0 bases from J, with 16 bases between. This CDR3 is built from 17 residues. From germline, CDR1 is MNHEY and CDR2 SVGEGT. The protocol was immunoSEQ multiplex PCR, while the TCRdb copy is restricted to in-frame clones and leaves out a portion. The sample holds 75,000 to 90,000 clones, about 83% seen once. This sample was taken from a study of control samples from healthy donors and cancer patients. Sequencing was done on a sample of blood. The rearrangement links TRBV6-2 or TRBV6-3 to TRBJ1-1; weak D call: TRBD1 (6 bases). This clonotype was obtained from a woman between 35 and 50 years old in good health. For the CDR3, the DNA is TGTGCCAGCAGTTACGGGTTGGACAGACTCTTGAACACTGAAGCTTTCTTT. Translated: CASSYGLDRLLNTEAFF.